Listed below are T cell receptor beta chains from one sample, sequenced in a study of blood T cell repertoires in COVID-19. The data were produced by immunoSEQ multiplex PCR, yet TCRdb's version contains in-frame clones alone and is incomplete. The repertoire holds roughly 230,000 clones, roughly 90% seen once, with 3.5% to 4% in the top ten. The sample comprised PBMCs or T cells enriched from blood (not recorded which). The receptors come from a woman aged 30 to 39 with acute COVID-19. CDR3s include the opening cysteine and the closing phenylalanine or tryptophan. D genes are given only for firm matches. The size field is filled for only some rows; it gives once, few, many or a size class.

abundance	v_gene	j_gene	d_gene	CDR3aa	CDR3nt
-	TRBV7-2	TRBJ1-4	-	CASSRSTGRTNEKLFF	TGTGCCAGCAGCCGTAGTACAGGGAGAACTAATGAAAAACTGTTTTTT
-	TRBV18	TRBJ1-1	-	CASSPLTSNTEAFF	TGTGCCAGCTCACCCCTGACTTCGAACACTGAAGCTTTCTTT
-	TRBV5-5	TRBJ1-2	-	CASSLAWAEGYTF	TGTGCCAGCAGCTTGGCGTGGGCTGAGGGCTACACCTTC
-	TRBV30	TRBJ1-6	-	CAWSVRARGNSPLHF	TGTGCCTGGAGTGTACGGGCCAGGGGTAATTCACCCCTCCACTTT
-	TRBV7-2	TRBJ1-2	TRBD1	CASTKTKTGGKYRTYGYTF	TGTGCCAGCACCAAAACAAAGACAGGGGGAAAATATAGGACCTATGGCTACACCTTC
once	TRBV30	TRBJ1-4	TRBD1	CAWSVAGGNEKLFF	TGTGCCTGGAGTGTGGCAGGGGGCAATGAAAAACTGTTTTTT
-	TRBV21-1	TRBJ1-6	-	CASSMTVENSPLHF	TGTGCCAGCAGCATGACAGTAGAAAATTCACCCCTCCACTTT
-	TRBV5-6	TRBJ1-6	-	CASSTVRNSPLHF	TGTGCCAGCAGCACGGTGCGGAATTCACCCCTCCACTTT
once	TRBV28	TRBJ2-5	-	CASKLGGGPETQYF	TGTGCCAGCAAGCTTGGGGGGGGGCCGGAGACCCAGTACTTC
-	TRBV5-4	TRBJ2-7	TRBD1	CASALGQGAREQYF	TGTGCCAGCGCTTTGGGACAGGGGGCGCGGGAGCAGTACTTC
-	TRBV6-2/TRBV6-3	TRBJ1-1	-	CASSYQNTEAFF	TGTGCCAGCAGTTACCAGAACACTGAAGCTTTCTTT
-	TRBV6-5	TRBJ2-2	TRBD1	CASGTDRANTGELFF	TGTGCCAGCGGTACTGACAGGGCGAACACCGGGGAGCTGTTTTTT
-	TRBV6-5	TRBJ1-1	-	CASSYGSAPADTEAFF	TGTGCCAGCAGTTACGGCAGTGCCCCGGCGGACACTGAAGCTTTCTTT
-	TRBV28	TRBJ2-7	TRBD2	CATTREGRYEQYF	TGTGCCACAACCCGGGAGGGCCGTTACGAGCAGTACTTC
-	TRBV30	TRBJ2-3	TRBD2	CAWSSRGVSTDTQYF	TGTGCCTGGAGCTCGCGGGGGGTCAGCACAGATACGCAGTATTTT
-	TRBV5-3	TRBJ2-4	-	CARSPRGGKNIQYF	TGTGCCAGAAGCCCCAGGGGTGGCAAAAACATTCAGTACTTC
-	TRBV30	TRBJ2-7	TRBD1	CAWRPTGTVHYEQYF	TGTGCCTGGAGGCCTACCGGGACAGTACACTACGAGCAGTACTTC
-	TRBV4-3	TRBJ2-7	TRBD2	CASSWTSGGAGEQYF	TGCGCCAGCAGCTGGACTAGCGGGGGGGCTGGGGAGCAGTACTTC
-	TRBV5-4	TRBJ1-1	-	CASSPTRGADEAFF	TGTGCCAGCAGCCCTACCCGGGGGGCTGATGAAGCTTTCTTT
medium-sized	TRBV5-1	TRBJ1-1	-	CASSFEMNTEAFF	TGCGCCAGCAGCTTTGAGATGAACACTGAAGCTTTCTTT
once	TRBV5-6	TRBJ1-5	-	CASSLAPGGNQPQHF	TGTGCCAGCAGCTTGGCCCCGGGGGGGAATCAGCCCCAGCATTTT
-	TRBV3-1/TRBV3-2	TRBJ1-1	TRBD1	CASSRGDRVGNTEAFF	TGTGCCAGCAGCCGCGGGGACAGGGTGGGGAACACTGAAGCTTTCTTT
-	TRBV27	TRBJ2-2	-	CASSFLLGGPTGELFF	TGTGCCAGCAGTTTCCTTTTGGGGGGACCGACCGGGGAGCTGTTTTTT
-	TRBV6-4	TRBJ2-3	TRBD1	CASSVGQSDTQYF	TGTGCCAGCAGTGTGGGACAGTCAGATACGCAGTATTTT
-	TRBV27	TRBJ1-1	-	CASFPIPERSTEAFF	TGTGCCAGTTTTCCAATCCCCGAAAGGAGCACTGAAGCTTTCTTT
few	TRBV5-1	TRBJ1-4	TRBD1	CASSLEGAGGEGLFF	TGCGCCAGCAGCTTGGAAGGGGCAGGGGGCGAAGGGCTGTTTTTT
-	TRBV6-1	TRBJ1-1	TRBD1	CASSDRTGRRSEAFF	TGTGCCAGCAGTGACAGGACAGGGAGGAGGTCTGAAGCTTTCTTT
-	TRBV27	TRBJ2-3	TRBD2	CASSYVGVSSGLTSTDTQYF	TGTGCCAGCAGTTACGTGGGTGTGTCTAGCGGCTTAACTAGCACAGATACGCAGTATTTT
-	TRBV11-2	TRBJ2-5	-	CASSFTGQPQETQYF	TGTGCCAGCAGCTTTACAGGGCAACCTCAAGAGACCCAGTACTTC
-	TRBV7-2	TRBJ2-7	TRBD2	CASSLDGGEVVEQYF	TGTGCCAGCAGCTTAGATGGGGGGGAAGTGGTCGAGCAGTACTTC
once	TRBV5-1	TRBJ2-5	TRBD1	CASSLPDRDQETQYF	TGCGCCAGCAGCCTCCCGGACAGGGACCAAGAGACCCAGTACTTC
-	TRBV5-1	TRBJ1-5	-	CASSLDPTYQPQHF	TGCGCCAGCAGCTTGGATCCAACTTATCAGCCCCAGCATTTT
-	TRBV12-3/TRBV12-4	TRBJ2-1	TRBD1	CASRDRGQNEQFF	TGTGCCAGCAGGGACAGGGGGCAGAATGAGCAGTTCTTC
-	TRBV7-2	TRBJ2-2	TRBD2	CASSSRVLAATGELFF	TGTGCCAGCAGCTCTAGGGTGCTAGCGGCCACCGGGGAGCTGTTTTTT
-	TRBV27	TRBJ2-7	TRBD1	CASSLTGQGPSYEQYF	TGTGCCAGCAGTTTAACTGGACAGGGCCCTTCCTACGAGCAGTACTTC
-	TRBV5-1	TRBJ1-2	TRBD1	CASSPGQGYYGYTF	TGCGCCAGCAGCCCGGGACAGGGATACTATGGCTACACCTTC
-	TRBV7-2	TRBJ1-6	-	CASSLVDSSYNSPLHF	TGTGCCAGCAGCTTAGTCGACAGCTCCTATAATTCACCCCTCCACTTT
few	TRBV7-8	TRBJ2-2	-	CATRRGNTGELFF	TGTGCCACGCGAAGGGGTAACACCGGGGAGCTGTTTTTT
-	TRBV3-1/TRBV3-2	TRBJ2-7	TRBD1	CASSQGTGTGVYEQYF	TGTGCCAGCAGCCAAGGGACCGGGACAGGGGTCTACGAGCAGTACTTC
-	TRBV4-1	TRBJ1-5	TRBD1	CASSPTGGDFQPQHF	TGCGCCAGCAGTCCGACAGGGGGCGATTTTCAGCCCCAGCATTTT
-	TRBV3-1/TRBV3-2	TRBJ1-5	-	CASSQGQPGVQPQHF	TGTGCCAGCAGCCAAGGGCAGCCCGGGGTTCAGCCCCAGCATTTT
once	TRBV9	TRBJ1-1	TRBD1	CASSPTGGDTEAFF	TGTGCCAGCAGCCCCACAGGGGGCGACACTGAAGCTTTCTTT
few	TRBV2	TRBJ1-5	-	CASGRGYSNQPQHF	TGTGCCAGCGGCAGGGGTTATAGCAATCAGCCCCAGCATTTT
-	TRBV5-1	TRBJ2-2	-	CASSSYSLGATGELFF	TGCGCCAGCAGCTCCTACAGTTTGGGGGCCACCGGGGAGCTGTTTTTT
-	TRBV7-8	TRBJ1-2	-	CASSLEQPYGYTF	TGTGCCAGCAGCTTAGAACAGCCCTATGGCTACACCTTC
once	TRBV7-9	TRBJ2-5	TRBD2	CASSLLAGGETQYF	TGTGCCAGCAGTCTCCTAGCGGGGGGAGAGACCCAGTACTTC
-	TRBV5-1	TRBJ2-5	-	CASMMGGQYQETQYF	TGCGCCAGCATGATGGGGGGACAGTACCAAGAGACCCAGTACTTC